Following are 3 T cell receptor beta chains from one sample sequenced in a study of shared clonotypes between healthy human individuals. The table came from immunoSEQ multiplex PCR; TCRdb's copy has only in-frame clones and leaves some out. Counted here are fewer than 850,000 clones, about 96% occurring once; the ten biggest clones make up less than 0.25%. Naive CD8 cells lacked CD45RO, underwent positive selection for CCR7 and left out terminally differentiated effector memory CD45RA+ cells. The specimen was naive CD8+ T cells sorted from blood. The receptors come from a man aged 25-45 years in good health.

The CDR3 reads CASSGQPLSGANVLTF. The CDR3 nucleotides are TGTGCCAGCAGTGGACAGCCCCTATCTGGGGCCAACGTCCTGACTTTC. V is TRBV6-1 and J is TRBJ2-6, with a tentative D call TRBD1 (5 bases). This CDR3 comprises 16 residues. In germline, CDR1 is MNHNS, CDR2 SASEGT. Trimming left V 4 bases short and J 1 base short, with 11 bases between.

The chain couples TRBV27 to TRBJ2-7, with 9 bases aligning to TRBD2. The CDR3 runs to 17 residues. Trimming at V came to 5 bases and at J to 4 bases, leaving 15 bases not matched to a gene. Germline values: CDR1 MNHEY, CDR2 SMNVEV (reference sequence). CDR3 sequence reads: CASSPASRSGSSYEQYF. The CDR3 bases are TGTGCCAGCAGTCCGGCCAGCCGTAGCGGGAGTAGTTACGAGCAGTACTTC.

The rearrangement joins TRBV4-1 to TRBJ1-4, with D perhaps TRBD1 (6 bases). In germline, CDR1 is MGHRA, CDR2 YSYEKL. Trimming shortened V by 7 bases and J by 6 bases, and 21 bases separated the two germline ends. This CDR3 has 16 amino acids. CDR3 nucleotides: TGCGCCAGCAAGGAATCTGTTTTGGGGGCCGATGAAAAACTGTTTTTT. It codes for CASKESVLGADEKLFF.